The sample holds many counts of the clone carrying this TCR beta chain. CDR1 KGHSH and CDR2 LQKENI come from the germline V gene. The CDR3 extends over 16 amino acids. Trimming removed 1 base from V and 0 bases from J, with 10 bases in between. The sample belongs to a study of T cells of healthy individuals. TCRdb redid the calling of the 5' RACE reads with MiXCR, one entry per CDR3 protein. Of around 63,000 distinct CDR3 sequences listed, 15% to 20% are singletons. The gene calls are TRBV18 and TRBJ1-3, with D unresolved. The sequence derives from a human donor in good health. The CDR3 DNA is TGTGCCAGCTCACCACGAACAGAGAGCTCTGGAAACACCATATATTTT. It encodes CASSPRTESSGNTIYF.